The 6 T cell receptor beta chains below come from one sample, sequenced in a study of T cell responses to AZD1222 COVID-19 vaccine. Only in-frame clones appear in the TCRdb table, and some are missing; sequencing was by immunoSEQ multiplex PCR. The sample carries about 97,000 clones, 84% recorded once. This specimen consisted of peripheral blood, obtained on day 0 of AZD1222 vaccination. Receptor source: an adult in good health.

The CDR3 loop reads CATRNGLAGGTGELFF. CDR3 nucleotides: TGTGCCACTCGAAATGGACTAGCGGGGGGCACCGGGGAGCTGTTTTTT. This rearrangement joins TRBV21-1 to TRBJ2-2; TRBD2 reflects the table's D call only, with no check against the DNA. TRBV21-1 is listed as a pseudogene. CDR3 length: 16 residues.

V and J are TRBV20-1 and TRBJ1-5; D remains ambiguous. This CDR3 is built from 15 residues. V lost 3 bases to trimming and J lost 4 bases, with 16 bases between them. Per germline, CDR1 DFQATT and CDR2 SNEGSKA (reference sequence). CDR3 DNA: TGCAGTGCTAGTCCCACCCTGAGCCTGAATCAGCCCCAGCATTTT. Translated, it gives CSASPTLSLNQPQHF.

This clone was seen once. This sequence joins TRBV14 and TRBJ2-3; possibly TRBD1 for D (6 bases). The V gene's germline CDR1 is SGHDN and CDR2 FVKESK. The CDR3 runs to 13 residues. V was cut by 8 bases and J by 5 bases, with 14 bases left in between. The CDR3 nucleotides read TGTGCCAGCCAGCGGAAAGGGGGAGATACGCAGTATTTT. Translated, it gives CASQRKGGDTQYF.

The chain couples TRBV18 to TRBJ2-7, with D perhaps matching TRBD1 (5 bases). With 7 bases removed from V and 1 base from J, the gap between germline ends came to 11 bases. Germline V gene data show CDR1 as KGHSH and CDR2 as LQKENI. The CDR3 spans 13 residues. The DNA of the CDR3 is TGTGCCAGCTGTCCGGACACTTCCTACGAGCAGTACTTC. Its protein is CASCPDTSYEQYF.

This clone was counted a single time. The gene calls are TRBV12-3 or TRBV12-4 and TRBJ1-5; D unresolved. The V and J ends lost 5 bases and 0 bases respectively, with 5 bases between them. The CDR3 extends over 13 amino acids. CDR3 in DNA: TGTGCCAGCAGTGTTAATAGCAATCAGCCCCAGCATTTT. Amino acids: CASSVNSNQPQHF.

The genes are TRBV28 and TRBJ1-2, with D unclear. CDR3 size: 11 residues. The germline V gene encodes CDR1 MDHEN and CDR2 SYDVKM. Trimming shortened V by 6 bases and J by 3 bases, and 5 bases separated the two germline ends. The CDR3 region has the DNA TGTGCCAGCAGATTCGACTATGGCTACACCTTC. This codes for CASRFDYGYTF.